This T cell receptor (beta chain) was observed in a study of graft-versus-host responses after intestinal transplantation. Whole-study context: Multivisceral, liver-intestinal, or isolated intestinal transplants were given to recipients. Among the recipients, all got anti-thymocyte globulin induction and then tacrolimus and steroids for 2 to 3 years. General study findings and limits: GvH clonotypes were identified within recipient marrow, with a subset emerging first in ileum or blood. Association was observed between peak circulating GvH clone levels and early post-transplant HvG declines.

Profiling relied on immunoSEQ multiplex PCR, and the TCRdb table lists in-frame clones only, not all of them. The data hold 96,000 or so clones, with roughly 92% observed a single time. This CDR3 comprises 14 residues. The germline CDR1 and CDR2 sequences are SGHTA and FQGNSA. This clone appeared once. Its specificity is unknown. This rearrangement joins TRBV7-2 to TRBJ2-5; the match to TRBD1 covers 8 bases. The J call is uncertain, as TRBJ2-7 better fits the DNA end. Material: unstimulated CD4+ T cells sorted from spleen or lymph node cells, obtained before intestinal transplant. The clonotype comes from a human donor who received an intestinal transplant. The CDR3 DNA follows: TGTGCCAGCAGCGGGGGGACAGGAGCCTACGAGCAGTACTTC. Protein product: CASSGGTGAYEQYF.